The clone carrying this T cell receptor (beta chain) was seen a few times. The target antigen is unknown. One end of the junction does not line up with germline, which may come from a read error. This sample is drawn from a study of T cells in localized non-small cell lung cancer. The assay was immunoSEQ multiplex PCR, and TCRdb's table has in-frame clones only and misses some. The sample has 8,500 to 13,000 clones, around 47% seen once. Germline lookup yields CDR1 MNHGY and CDR2 SAAAGT. The CDR3 contains 14 residues. Whole-study results and caveats: Multi-region tumor sequencing was not done, so intratumor heterogeneity could not be excluded.

The clonotype originates from a woman aged 35 to 75 with stage II squamous cell lung carcinoma. The sequences come from lymph node tissue, collected before any cancer treatment. This sequence joins TRBV6-8 and TRBJ2-7; 12 nucleotides agree with TRBD1. The DNA for the CDR3 is TGTGCCATCAGTAGGGGACAGGGGGCGGACGAACAGTACTTC. Protein product: CAISRGQGADEQYF.